This T cell receptor beta chain is from a study of beta chain features in type 1 diabetes. Whole-study results and caveats: Among type 1 diabetes patients, VDJ junctions had fewer insertions and more deletions. TCRB CDR3 length was moderately but significantly reduced in all four CD4+ subsets of Type 1 diabetes patients. Whatever favoring of shorter templates PCR might show would apply equally to patients and controls.

Roughly 110 mL of blood, on average, came from one heparinised draw per donor. Sequencing targeted expressed TCRB transcripts, as all isolated RNA had been reverse transcribed. Sequencing used immunoSEQ multiplex PCR; TCRdb keeps in-frame clones, though not all of them. The profile covers 600,000 or so clones, with over 13% appearing a single time and less than 0.04% taken by the ten largest. Concerning this clone itself: The antigen remains undetermined.

The CDR3 has 16 residues. The V and J ends lost 5 bases and 0 bases respectively, with 15 bases between them. CDR1 MGHDK and CDR2 SYGVNS come from the germline V gene. This TCR came from a young man with type 1 diabetes. This sequence joins TRBV25-1 and TRBJ2-3; D could derive from TRBD1 or TRBD2 (6 bases each). The sequenced material came from naive CD4+ T cells from blood. The CDR3 nucleotides are TGTGCCAGCAGTCACGGTCTAGGGGGGAGCACAGATACGCAGTATTTT. Its protein product is CASSHGLGGSTDTQYF.